The 25 T cell receptor beta chains below all came from one sample that was sequenced in a study of cytomegalovirus exposure and HLA in healthy donors. The protocol was immunoSEQ multiplex PCR, while the TCRdb copy is restricted to in-frame clones and leaves out a portion. Counted here are under 250,000 clones, roughly 87% occurring once; the ten biggest clones make up roughly 2%. The specimen was PBMCs. All receptors come from a woman between 18 and 30 years old in good health and CMV-seropositive.

The V and J genes are TRBV28 and TRBJ1-1; D is perhaps TRBD1 (5 bases). The V and J ends lost 5 bases and 1 base respectively, with 11 bases between them. CDR1 and CDR2 (germline): MDHEN, SYDVKM. The CDR3 extends over 14 amino acids. The CDR3 DNA follows: TGTGCCAGCAGTCACAGGACCGCGAACACTGAAGCTTTCTTT. This encodes CASSHRTANTEAFF.

The rearrangement uses TRBV28 and TRBJ2-1, with D unclear. Looked up from germline, CDR1 is MDHEN and CDR2 is SYDVKM. The CDR3 length is 13 residues. The V end lost 2 bases, the J end lost 3 bases, and 5 bases lay between the germline ends. The DNA for the CDR3 is TGTGCCAGCAGTTTAACCAGCTACAATGAGCAGTTCTTC. Translation gives CASSLTSYNEQFF.

This clone showed up just once. The chain carries TRBV6-1 and TRBJ2-4; 7 bases align to TRBD1. The CDR3 loop spans 10 amino acids. The V gene end was trimmed by 9 bases and the J gene end by 15 bases; junction bases not matched to a gene: 8. CDR1 and CDR2 (germline): MNHNS, SASEGT. Written as DNA, the CDR3 is TGTGCCAGTCACAGGGGAGTGGGGTACTTC. Its translation is CASHRGVGYF.

The chain has TRBV6-1 and TRBJ2-3; TRBD2 matches 7 bases. Germline values: CDR1 MNHNS, CDR2 SASEGT. The CDR3 contains 14 residues. The V and J ends lost 6 bases and 1 base, in that order; junction bases with no gene match: 4. The chain's CDR3 is CASRVAGGTDTQYF. The CDR3 region has the DNA TGTGCCAGCAGGGTAGCGGGTGGCACAGATACGCAGTATTTT.

J is TRBJ2-3 and V is TRBV5-1; TRBD2 agrees at 9 bases. CDR3 length equals 16 residues. Germline loops: CDR1 SGHRS, CDR2 YFSETQ. Trimming at V came to 0 bases and at J to 4 bases, leaving 6 bases not matched to a gene. The CDR3 region has the DNA TGCGCCAGCAGCTTGGGACTAGCGGTAGGGGCAGATACGCAGTATTTT. Protein: CASSLGLAVGADTQYF.

The chain has TRBV2 and TRBJ2-1, with D maybe TRBD1 (8 bases). Germline lookup yields CDR1 SNHLY and CDR2 FYNNEI. V was clipped by 7 bases and J by 0 bases, with 16 bases between them. CDR3 length: 16 residues. This chain's CDR3 is CASTQNRGGSYNEQFF. The CDR3 nucleotides are TGTGCCAGCACCCAGAACAGGGGGGGCTCCTACAATGAGCAGTTCTTC.

The chain links TRBV13 to TRBJ2-1, with D perhaps matching TRBD1 (5 bases). V lost 5 bases to trimming and J lost 9 bases, with 20 bases between them. The CDR3 totals 15 residues. CDR1 PRHDT and CDR2 FYEKMQ come from the germline V gene (reference sequence). The CDR3 DNA reads as TGTGCCAGCAGCACCCCGGGCTCTAGAAGGGGTGAGCAGTTCTTC. Translating gives CASSTPGSRRGEQFF.

V gene TRBV5-1 combines with J gene TRBJ1-1; 8 nucleotides match TRBD1. Germline CDR1 and CDR2: SGHRS and YFSETQ. The CDR3 sequence is 16 residues long. Unmatched junction bases numbered 9, after V lost 3 bases and J lost 2 bases. CDR3 DNA sequence: TGCGCCAGCAGCTCCCCTCGGACAGGGAGTAACACTGAAGCTTTCTTT. Translating gives CASSSPRTGSNTEAFF.

This chain joins TRBV28 and TRBJ1-5, with 7 bases lining up with TRBD1. CDR1 MDHEN and CDR2 SYDVKM come from the germline V gene. V shed 4 bases and J 7 bases; nucleotides not matched to a gene: 10. This CDR3 region has 15 residues. CDR3 sequence: CASSSPGTATQPQHF. The CDR3 DNA reads TGTGCCAGCAGTTCTCCCGGGACAGCTACCCAGCCCCAGCATTTT.

The V gene is TRBV5-1, the J gene TRBJ2-7; 7 nucleotides align to TRBD1. The germline gives CDR1 SGHRS, CDR2 YFSETQ. This CDR3 has 13 amino acids. With V trimmed by 7 bases and J by 0 bases, 4 bases remained unmatched. DNA for the CDR3: TGCGCCAGCCGTGGGACAGACTCCTACGAGCAGTACTTC. Translating it yields CASRGTDSYEQYF.

The chain has TRBV6-1 and TRBJ1-4, with 8 bases lining up with TRBD1. This CDR3 comprises 17 residues. CDR1 is MNHNS, CDR2 SASEGT, per germline. V shed 1 base, J shed 4 bases, and the junction held 8 bases outside the gene matches. CDR3 sequence reads: CASSEEPGGMGNEKLFF. In DNA form, the CDR3 reads TGTGCCAGCAGTGAAGAGCCAGGGGGCATGGGTAATGAAAAACTGTTTTTT.

The genes are TRBV2 and TRBJ2-3; D is undetermined. The V end was cut by 4 bases, the J end by 6 bases, with 8 bases between. The CDR3 contains 12 residues. Germline V gene sequence: CDR1 SNHLY, CDR2 FYNNEI. The CDR3 coding sequence is TGTGCCAGCAGTGTCCGTGTTGATACGCAGTATTTT. It yields the protein CASSVRVDTQYF.

This chain uses TRBV5-4 with TRBJ2-7; D remains ambiguous. This CDR3 comprises 12 residues. V was trimmed by 1 base and J by 5 bases, leaving 7 bases between them. Per germline, CDR1 SGHNT and CDR2 YYREEE (reference sequence). The chain's CDR3 is CASSLRADEQYF. In DNA form, the CDR3 reads TGTGCCAGCAGCTTGCGTGCGGACGAGCAGTACTTC.

This sequence joins TRBV28 and TRBJ2-7, with TRBD1 as a possible D gene (6 bases). V was trimmed by 4 bases and J by 6 bases, leaving 10 bases between them. The CDR3 consists of 12 residues. Germline V gene lookup returns CDR1 MDHEN and CDR2 SYDVKM. The CDR3, as DNA: TGTGCCAGCAGTTATAGCAGGGGCGAGCAGTACTTC. Protein: CASSYSRGEQYF. The complete variable domain, with remaining parts taken from reference TRBV28 and TRBJ2-7, reads DVKVTQSSRYLVKRTGEKVFLECVQDMDHENMFWYRQDPGLGLRLIYFSYDVKMKEKGDIPEGYSVSREKKERFSLILESASTNQTSMYLCASSYSRGEQYFGPGTRLTVT.

The chain couples TRBV7-8 to TRBJ2-7, with 10 bases aligning to TRBD2. Germline CDR1 and CDR2: SGHVS and FQNEAQ. The CDR3 length is 16 residues. V gave up 1 base and J gave up 2 bases; unmatched junction bases: 5. CDR3 nucleotide sequence: TGTGCCAGCAGCTTAGTAGGGACTAGCGTGACCTACGAGCAGTACTTC. It specifies CASSLVGTSVTYEQYF.

The chain recombines TRBV27 with TRBJ1-4; D remains unclear. Germline V gene sequence: CDR1 MNHEY, CDR2 SMNVEV (reference sequence). The CDR3 is 15 residues long. V gave up 5 bases and J gave up 0 bases, with 10 bases separating them. CDR3 amino acids: CASSPNRATNEKLFF. The CDR3 bases are TGTGCCAGCAGTCCAAACAGAGCAACTAATGAAAAACTGTTTTTT.

This clone has only one observation. The chain carries TRBV6-4 and TRBJ2-3; 7 bases line up with TRBD2. Germline values: CDR1 MRHNA, CDR2 SNTAGT. The V gene end was trimmed by 3 bases and the J gene end by 5 bases; junction bases not matched to a gene: 8. This CDR3 region has 15 residues. The CDR3 here is CASSDEASGQDTQYF. CDR3 coding DNA: TGTGCCAGCAGTGATGAGGCTAGCGGACAAGATACGCAGTATTTT.

V and J are TRBV5-1 and TRBJ2-7; no definite D call. This CDR3 region has 14 residues. Deletions cut 0 bases from V and 0 bases from J, with 7 bases between. The germline CDR1 and CDR2 sequences are SGHRS and YFSETQ. The CDR3 loop is CASSLAPGSYEQYF. Written as DNA, the CDR3 is TGCGCCAGCAGCTTGGCTCCAGGCTCCTACGAGCAGTACTTC.

This chain connects TRBV25-1 to TRBJ1-1; D gene ambiguous. The CDR3 has 12 residues. Trimming left V 1 base short and J 7 bases short, with 7 bases between. The V gene's germline CDR1 is MGHDK and CDR2 SYGVNS. CDR3 sequence (DNA): TGTGCCAGCAGTGAATCCGACTATGAAGCTTTCTTT. Translated: CASSESDYEAFF.

DNA for the CDR3: TGTGCCAGCAGTTCCTCCCCTCAACGGGGTTTTAGGTACGAGCAGTACTTC. Its protein is CASSSSPQRGFRYEQYF. This chain uses TRBV28 with TRBJ2-7; possible D gene TRBD2, 5 bases. This CDR3 is 17 amino acids long. Trimming took off 4 bases at V and 4 bases at J, with 23 bases between the two ends. Germline assignment: CDR1 MDHEN and CDR2 SYDVKM.

The chain joins TRBV6-5 to TRBJ2-7, with 8 bases fitting TRBD2. J lost 4 bases, V lost 0 bases, and 8 bases had no gene match. This CDR3 contains 16 residues. Germline V CDR1 and CDR2: MNHEY, SVGAGI. The DNA for the CDR3 is TGTGCCAGCAGTTACTCCGCGGCGGGAGGTGGGTACGAGCAGTACTTC. Its protein product is CASSYSAAGGGYEQYF.

This rearrangement joins TRBV19 to TRBJ2-5; 7 bases align to TRBD1. Germline-derived CDR1 and CDR2 are LNHDA and SQIVND (reference sequence). The CDR3 consists of 17 residues. V shed 1 base, J shed 5 bases, and the junction held 13 bases outside the gene matches. The CDR3 spells CASSIAAERGRVETQYF. CDR3 bases: TGTGCCAGTAGTATAGCGGCGGAGAGGGGGCGCGTTGAGACCCAGTACTTC.

The chain is built from TRBV7-6 and TRBJ2-7, with 9 nucleotides matching TRBD1. This CDR3 has 14 residues. The junction had 1 base not matched to a gene; V was cut back by 1 base and J by 3 bases. In germline, CDR1 is SGHVS, CDR2 FNYEAQ. In nucleotides, the CDR3 is TGTGCCAGCAGCTTAGGGGGACAGGGCTACGAGCAGTACTTC. It translates to CASSLGGQGYEQYF. Supplemented by reference TRBV7-6 and TRBJ2-7, the full variable domain reads GAGVSQSPRYKVTKRGQDVALRCDPISGHVSLYWYRQALGQGPEFLTYFNYEAQQDKSGLPNDRFSAERPEGSISTLTIQRTEQRDSAMYRCASSLGGQGYEQYFGPGTRLTVT.

The chain links TRBV5-1 to TRBJ1-1; 7 bases fit TRBD1. CDR1 SGHRS and CDR2 YFSETQ come from the germline V gene. Unmatched junction bases numbered 9, after V lost 3 bases and J lost 1 base. This CDR3 spans 16 amino acids. CDR3 region: CASSSPAGQRNTEAFF. The DNA of the CDR3 is TGCGCCAGCAGCTCCCCCGCGGGACAGAGGAACACTGAAGCTTTCTTT.

The V gene is TRBV7-2, the J gene TRBJ2-3; tentative D call: TRBD2 (6 bases). Per the germline V gene, CDR1 is SGHTA and CDR2 is FQGNSA. Trimming left V 5 bases short and J 6 bases short, with 15 bases between. This CDR3 is 14 amino acids long. The CDR3 loop reads CASSRETGLDTQYF. The CDR3 DNA reads TGTGCCAGCAGCCGGGAGACGGGATTGGATACGCAGTATTTT.